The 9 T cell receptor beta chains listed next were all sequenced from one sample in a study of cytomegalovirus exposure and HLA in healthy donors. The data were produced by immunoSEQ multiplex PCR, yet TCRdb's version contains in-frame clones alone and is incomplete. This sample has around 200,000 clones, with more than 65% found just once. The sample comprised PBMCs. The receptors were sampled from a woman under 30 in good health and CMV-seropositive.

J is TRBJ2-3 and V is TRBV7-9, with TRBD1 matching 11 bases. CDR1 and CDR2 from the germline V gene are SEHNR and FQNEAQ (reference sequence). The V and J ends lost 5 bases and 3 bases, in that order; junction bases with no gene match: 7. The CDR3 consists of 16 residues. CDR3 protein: CASSGRTGGATDTQYF. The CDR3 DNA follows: TGTGCCAGCAGCGGGCGGACAGGGGGCGCAACAGATACGCAGTATTTT.

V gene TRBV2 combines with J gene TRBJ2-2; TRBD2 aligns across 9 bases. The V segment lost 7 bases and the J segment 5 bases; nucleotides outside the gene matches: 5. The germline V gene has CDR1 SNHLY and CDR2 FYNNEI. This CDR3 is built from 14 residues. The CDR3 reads CASIGGGVTGELFF. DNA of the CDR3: TGTGCCAGCATAGGCGGGGGGGTAACCGGGGAGCTGTTTTTT.

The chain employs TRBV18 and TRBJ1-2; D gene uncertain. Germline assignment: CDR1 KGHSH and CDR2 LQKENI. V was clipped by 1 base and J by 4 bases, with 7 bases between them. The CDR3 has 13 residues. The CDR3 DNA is TGTGCCAGCTCACCACTCGGGAGCTATGGCTACACCTTC. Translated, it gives CASSPLGSYGYTF.

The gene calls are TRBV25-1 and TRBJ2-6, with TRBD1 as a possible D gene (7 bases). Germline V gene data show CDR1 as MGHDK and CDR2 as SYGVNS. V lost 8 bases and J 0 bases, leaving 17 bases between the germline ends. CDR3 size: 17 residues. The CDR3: CASEGGRGYSGANVLTF. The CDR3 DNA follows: TGTGCCAGCGAGGGAGGCAGGGGGTACTCTGGGGCCAACGTCCTGACTTTC.

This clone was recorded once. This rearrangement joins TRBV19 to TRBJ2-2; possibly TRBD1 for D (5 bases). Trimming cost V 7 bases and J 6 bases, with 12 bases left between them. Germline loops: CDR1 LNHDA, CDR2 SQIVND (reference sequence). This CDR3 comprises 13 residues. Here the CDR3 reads CASTSGQPGELFF. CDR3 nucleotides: TGTGCCAGTACCTCAGGACAACCCGGGGAGCTGTTTTTT. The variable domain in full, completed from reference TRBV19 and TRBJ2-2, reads DGGITQSPKYLFRKEGQNVTLSCEQNLNHDAMYWYRQDPGQGLRLIYYSQIVNDFQKGDIAEGYSVSREKKESFPLTVTSAQKNPTAFYLCASTSGQPGELFFGEGSRLTVL.

CDR3 nucleotide sequence: TGTGCCAGCAGCTCAGAGACAGGGGGCGCCTACTATGGCTACACCTTC. Amino acids: CASSSETGGAYYGYTF. The J gene is TRBJ1-2, the V gene TRBV5-6; 10 positions match TRBD1. V lost 3 bases, J lost 3 bases, and 8 bases stayed unmatched. This CDR3 is 16 amino acids long. Germline-derived CDR1 and CDR2 are SGHDT and YYEEEE.

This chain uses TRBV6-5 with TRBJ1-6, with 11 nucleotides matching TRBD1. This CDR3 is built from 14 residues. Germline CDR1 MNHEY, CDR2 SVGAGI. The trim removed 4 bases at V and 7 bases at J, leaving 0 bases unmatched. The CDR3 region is CASSWDRGNSPLHF. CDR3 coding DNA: TGTGCCAGCAGTTGGGACAGGGGGAATTCACCCCTCCACTTT.

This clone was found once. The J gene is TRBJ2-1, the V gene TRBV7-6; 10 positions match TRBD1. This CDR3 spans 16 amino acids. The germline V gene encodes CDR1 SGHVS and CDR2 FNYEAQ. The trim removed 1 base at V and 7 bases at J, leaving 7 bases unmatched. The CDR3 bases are TGTGCCAGCAGCTTAGGGGACAGGGGAGGTGTGAATGAGCAGTTCTTC. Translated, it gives CASSLGDRGGVNEQFF.

In DNA form, the CDR3 reads TGTGCCACCAGCCTCGGGGGGTTAAGCACAGATACGCAGTATTTT. This sequence encodes CATSLGGLSTDTQYF. This chain links TRBV15 with TRBJ2-3, with 7 nucleotides matching TRBD2. J gave up 0 bases and V 5 bases, and 5 bases lay outside the gene matches. The CDR3 totals 15 residues. Germline V gene lookup returns CDR1 LNHNV and CDR2 YYDKDF (reference sequence).